This paragraph covers one T cell receptor beta chain sequence. A second PCR of roughly 7 to 11 cycles used a sample-barcoded 5' primer and a J-beta primer mix. From the 5' RACE reads, TCRdb called clonotypes with MiXCR, one entry per CDR3 protein. Of about 1.5 million distinct CDR3 sequences in the sample, about 45% were seen once. The data originate from a study of blood T cells in healthy people across ages. About the study: Capture by template switching was about one barcoded beta molecule per two T cells.

Germline V gene sequence: CDR1 SGHRS, CDR2 YFSETQ. Trimming cost V 0 bases and J 2 bases, with 9 bases left between them. The CDR3 length is 14 residues. Sequences were obtained from blood. The source is a woman between 18 and 29 years old in good health. The chain carries TRBV5-1 and TRBJ2-7; D is unresolved. CDR3 sequence: CASSLASETYEQYF. In nucleotides, the CDR3 is TGCGCCAGCAGCTTGGCTTCGGAAACCTACGAGCAGTACTTC.